The TCR beta chain described here comes from a study of blood T cell repertoires in COVID-19. As for the study in general: Samples of COVID-19 (acute and convalescent) were obtained from the United States, Italy and Spain. The cDNA or gDNA used as material had been derived from T cells, B-cell-depleted T cells, or PBMCs.

This table comes from immunoSEQ multiplex PCR, and its TCRdb copy is limited to in-frame clones, with some not included. The sample contains about 52,000 clones, around 92% of which appear only once. The receptor comes from an elderly man with active or convalescent COVID-19. Sequenced sample: peripheral blood.

CDR3 amino acids: CASSGGLAGGGSYNEQFF. The CDR3 nucleotides are TGTGCCAGTAGTGGAGGACTAGCGGGAGGGGGCTCCTACAATGAGCAGTTCTTC. The J gene is TRBJ2-1, the V gene TRBV19, with TRBD2 matching over 15 bases. V lost 5 bases to trimming and J lost 0 bases; unmatched junction nucleotides: 5. Looked up from germline, CDR1 is LNHDA and CDR2 is SQIVND (reference sequence). CDR3 size: 18 residues.